This T cell receptor beta chain was captured by sequencing in a study of blood T cell repertoires in COVID-19. The protocol was immunoSEQ multiplex PCR, while the TCRdb copy is restricted to in-frame clones and leaves out a portion. Of roughly 200,000 clones detected, 80% to 90% appear once; the ten largest clones hold 10% to 15%. The sequence was collected from a man aged 35 to 55 who had recovered from COVID-19. The sample consisted of PBMCs or T cells enriched from blood (not recorded which).

The CDR3: CASSLTASGRLTDTQYF. The CDR3, as DNA: TGCGCCAGCAGCTTAACCGCTAGCGGGAGGCTGACAGATACGCAGTATTTT. This sequence joins TRBV5-1 and TRBJ2-3; 11 bases are a match to TRBD2. Germline values: CDR1 SGHRS, CDR2 YFSETQ. J gave up 3 bases and V 2 bases, and 8 bases lay outside the gene matches. The CDR3 extends over 17 amino acids.